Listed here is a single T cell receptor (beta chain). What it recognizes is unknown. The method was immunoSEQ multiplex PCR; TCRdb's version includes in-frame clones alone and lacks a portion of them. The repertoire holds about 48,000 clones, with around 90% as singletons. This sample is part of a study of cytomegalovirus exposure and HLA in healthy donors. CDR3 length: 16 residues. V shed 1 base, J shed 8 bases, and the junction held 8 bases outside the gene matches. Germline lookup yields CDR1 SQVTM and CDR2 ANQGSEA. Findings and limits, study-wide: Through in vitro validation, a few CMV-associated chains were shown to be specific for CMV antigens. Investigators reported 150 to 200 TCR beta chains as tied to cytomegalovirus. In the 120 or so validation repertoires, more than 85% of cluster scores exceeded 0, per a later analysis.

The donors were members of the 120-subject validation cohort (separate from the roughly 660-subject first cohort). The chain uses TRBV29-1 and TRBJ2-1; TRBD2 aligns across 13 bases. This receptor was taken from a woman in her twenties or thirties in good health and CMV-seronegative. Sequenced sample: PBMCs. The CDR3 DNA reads TGCAGCGTTGAAGTAGGACTAGCGGGAGCAATCGATGAGCAGTTCTTC. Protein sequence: CSVEVGLAGAIDEQFF.